The next 17 T cell receptor beta chains were all read from a single sample in a study of post-analysis software for immune sequencing data. Study-wide findings and caveats: TRBV segments more frequent in patients than in controls numbered roughly 5 and included TRBV5-6, TRBV5-1 and TRBV20-1.

Unique molecular identifiers tagged the TCR beta cDNA libraries. TCRdb reanalysed the PCR reads using MiXCR and keeps one entry per CDR3 protein. The repertoire holds under 900,000 distinct CDR3 sequences, roughly 50% seen once, with 4.6% in the top ten. No antigens are known for them. Sequenced sample: blood. Every receptor here comes from a girl aged 5 to 17 with multiple sclerosis.

CDR3 loop: CASIPPGQRYEQYF. CDR3 DNA sequence: TGTGCCAGCATCCCACCGGGACAGCGATACGAGCAGTACTTC. The chain has TRBV11-2 and TRBJ2-7, with 7 positions matching TRBD1. Germline CDR1 reads SGHAT; CDR2 reads FQNNGV. The CDR3 runs to 14 residues. Germline trimming cut 7 bases from V and 4 bases from J; bases unmatched to any gene: 10.

The V and J genes are TRBV27 and TRBJ1-2, with a possible D match to TRBD1 (5 bases). Per germline, CDR1 MNHEY and CDR2 SMNVEV (reference sequence). The CDR3 runs 13 residues. V was shortened by 5 bases and J by 6 bases, with 13 bases between the two germline ends. CDR3 loop: CASSGDAIDGYTF. The CDR3 region has the DNA TGTGCCAGCAGTGGGGACGCTATTGATGGCTACACCTTC.

This clonotype was seen only a few times. The V call is TRBV29-1, the J call TRBJ1-2; D not certain. There are 14 residues in the CDR3. Trimming removed 3 bases at V and 0 bases at J, with 11 bases between. CDR1 SQVTM and CDR2 ANQGSEA come from the germline V gene. The CDR3 nucleotides are TGCAGCGTTGAGACGCCCTGGCCTAACTATGGCTACACCTTC. Translation: CSVETPWPNYGYTF.

This clonotype has just one count. The rearrangement links TRBV7-2 to TRBJ2-1, with TRBD2 matching over 11 bases. CDR1 and CDR2 from the germline V gene are SGHTA and FQGNSA. There are 14 residues in the CDR3. V lost 8 bases, J lost 4 bases, and 4 bases stayed unmatched. CDR3 loop: CASLGTSGYNEQFF. CDR3 in DNA: TGTGCCAGCCTGGGGACTAGCGGATACAATGAGCAGTTCTTC. The full variable domain, with the rest looked up from reference TRBV7-2 and TRBJ2-1, is GAGVSQSPSNKVTEKGKDVELRCDPISGHTALYWYRQSLGQGLEFLIYFQGNSAPDKSGLPSDRFSAERTGGSVSTLTIQRTQQEDSAVYLCASLGTSGYNEQFFGPGTRLTVL.

This clonotype was counted between two and nine times. The chain links TRBV4-2 to TRBJ2-2; 8 bases map to TRBD2. The V gene's germline CDR1 is LGHNA and CDR2 YNFKEQ. This CDR3 has 15 residues. J was trimmed by 6 bases and V by 2 bases; bases with no gene match: 5. CDR3 in amino acids: CASSQSGSRAGELFF. CDR3 nucleotides: TGTGCCAGCAGCCAAAGCGGGAGTAGGGCCGGGGAGCTGTTTTTT.

J is TRBJ1-4 and V is TRBV5-6; tentatively, D is TRBD1 (5 bases). CDR1 and CDR2 (germline): SGHDT, YYEEEE. The CDR3 sequence is 17 residues long. Trimming pared 1 base from V and 0 bases from J, leaving 13 bases between. Written as DNA, the CDR3 is TGTGCCAGCAGCTTGCAGGGTATAATTGCAACTAATGAAAAACTGTTTTTT. Protein: CASSLQGIIATNEKLFF.

The chain employs TRBV20-1 and TRBJ2-4; 7 bases fit TRBD2. Germline assignment: CDR1 DFQATT and CDR2 SNEGSKA (reference sequence). The CDR3 extends over 13 amino acids. After removal of 3 bases from V and 9 bases from J, the junction contained 8 bases not matched to a gene. CDR3: CSASGGGVSIQYF. The DNA for the CDR3 is TGCAGTGCTAGCGGGGGAGGGGTGAGCATTCAGTACTTC.

The chain has TRBV10-3 and TRBJ1-2; no clear D gene. The CDR3 length is 12 residues. The germline V gene encodes CDR1 ENHRY and CDR2 SYGVKD. V lost 0 bases and J lost 13, with 12 bases in between. The CDR3 DNA reads as TGTGCCATCAGTGAGTCGATGTGGCGCCGCACCTTC. This sequence encodes CAISESMWRRTF.

The table lists this clonotype with a few counts. The chain uses TRBV12-3 or TRBV12-4 and TRBJ2-7; 12 bases fit TRBD1. CDR3 length equals 12 residues. V dropped 11 bases and J dropped 5; count of bases not matched to a gene: 4. The CDR3 DNA reads TGTGCCGCAGGGACAGGGGGCCACGAGCAGTACTTC. This sequence encodes CAAGTGGHEQYF.

Only a few counts were recorded for this clonotype. This chain links TRBV6-2 or TRBV6-3 with TRBJ2-1; 8 bases align to TRBD2. Germline loops: CDR1 MNHEY, CDR2 SVGEGT. The CDR3 covers 16 residues. The V and J ends lost 4 bases and 2 bases, in that order; junction bases with no gene match: 7. Here the CDR3 reads CASSWRGAYTYNEQFF. The CDR3 region has the DNA TGTGCCAGCAGTTGGCGGGGGGCCTATACCTACAATGAGCAGTTCTTC.

In its sample, this clonotype was seen once. V usage is TRBV6-5 and J usage is TRBJ1-2; perhaps TRBD1 as D (5 bases). The CDR3 totals 13 residues. Germline CDR1 is MNHEY and CDR2 is SVGAGI. V dropped 6 bases and J dropped 5 bases, with 13 bases sitting between them. The CDR3 region has the DNA TGTGCCAGCAGACGACAGTCTCTATATGGCTACACCTTC. This codes for CASRRQSLYGYTF.

V gene TRBV6-5 combines with J gene TRBJ1-2; D not resolved. Germline CDR1 and CDR2: MNHEY and SVGAGI. Trimming removed 2 bases at V and 3 bases at J, with 4 bases between. The CDR3 consists of 12 residues. This CDR3 reads CASSYGDYGYTF. In DNA, the CDR3 is TGTGCCAGCAGTTACGGGGACTATGGCTACACCTTC.

The chain employs TRBV5-1 and TRBJ2-7; D uncertain. The V gene lost 5 bases and the J gene lost 5 bases, with 11 bases spanning the gap. The CDR3 is 12 residues long. Germline CDR1 is SGHRS and CDR2 is YFSETQ. For the CDR3, the DNA is TGCGCCAGCAGGTCGGGTGTAGACGAGCAGTACTTC. It specifies CASRSGVDEQYF.

Only a few counts were recorded for this clonotype. This chain connects TRBV27 to TRBJ2-1; no reliable D call. The CDR3 has 15 residues. Germline V gene sequence: CDR1 MNHEY, CDR2 SMNVEV (reference sequence). V dropped 3 bases and J dropped 6 bases, with 15 bases sitting between them. This CDR3 is CASSFLPRWGNEQFF. In DNA, the CDR3 is TGTGCCAGCAGTTTTCTCCCTCGCTGGGGCAATGAGCAGTTCTTC.

The gene calls are TRBV29-1 and TRBJ2-3; D not resolved. V was cut by 1 base and J by 5 bases, with 7 bases left in between. The length of the CDR3 is 12 residues. CDR1 is SQVTM, CDR2 ANQGSEA, per germline. The CDR3 reads CSVEAPRDTQYF. The CDR3 DNA follows: TGCAGCGTTGAAGCTCCCAGAGATACGCAGTATTTT.

This chain uses TRBV12-3 or TRBV12-4 with TRBJ2-3; weak D call: TRBD2 (6 bases). Trimming took 1 base from V and 6 from J, leaving 14 bases between them. The CDR3 is 15 residues long. CDR3 loop: CASSLEGFGGDTQYF. The CDR3 nucleotides are TGTGCCAGCAGTTTAGAGGGTTTTGGAGGGGATACGCAGTATTTT.

This clonotype was observed a handful of times. CDR3 region: CATSRDGARLGVEQYF. The CDR3 DNA is TGTGCCACCAGCAGAGATGGGGCGCGGTTGGGGGTCGAGCAGTACTTC. The chain joins TRBV15 to TRBJ2-7; D is tentatively TRBD1 or TRBD2 (5 bases each). The CDR3 runs 16 residues. Trimming cost V 0 bases and J 6 bases, with 18 bases left between them. Germline assignment: CDR1 LNHNV and CDR2 YYDKDF (reference sequence).